This TCR beta chain was identified during a study of blood T cells in healthy people across ages. Donors were healthy Caucasian individuals from Russia aged roughly 6 to 95. Each of the donors had approximately 10 milliliters of peripheral blood drawn into EDTA-treated Vacutainer tubes. A J-beta primer mix and a sample-barcoded 5' primer were used in a second PCR of roughly 6 to 11 cycles. TCRdb reprocessed the 5' RACE reads with MiXCR, giving one entry per CDR3 protein. The table includes around 820,000 distinct CDR3 sequences, 20% to 25% detected once. This CDR3 contains 11 residues. In germline, CDR1 is MNHEY, CDR2 SVGAGI. V lost 8 bases to trimming and J lost 5 bases, with 10 bases between them. This sample was shared with a second study, whose subject was T cells of mothers and their children.

The genes are TRBV6-5 and TRBJ2-7; D is uncertain. The origin of this receptor is a boy younger than 18 in good health. Sequencing was performed on blood. CDR3 region: CASGTKDEQYF. The CDR3 DNA sequence: TGTGCCAGCGGCACGAAAGACGAGCAGTACTTC.